The sequence of this T cell receptor (beta chain) was determined in a study of T-cell reconstitution after alpha-beta-depleted transplantation in children. Regarding the study as a whole: Newly generated T cells supplied most T-cell counts and diversity one year post-transplant. Several hundred expanded graft clones reportedly supplied alpha-beta T cells about two months after transplant.

Trimming pared 3 bases from V and 7 bases from J, leaving 17 bases between. Germline-derived CDR1 and CDR2 are SGDLS and YYNGEE. This CDR3 spans 16 amino acids. Unique molecular identifiers were used in preparing the TCRbeta library. Each CDR3 protein gets one entry after TCRdb re-called the PCR reads with MiXCR. This sample has about 440,000 distinct CDR3 sequences, with about 45% found just once. To note about this clonotype: Its antigen is undetermined.

This sequence was found in a girl aged 2-9 years with aplastic anemia, due to receive a stem cell transplant. Sequenced material: PBMCs, taken before TCRalphabeta/CD19-depleted stem cell transplant. The chain recombines TRBV9 with TRBJ1-6; possibly TRBD1 for D (6 bases). The CDR3, as DNA: TGTGCCAGCAGCGCCATCCCGGACAGAGGGAATTCACCCCTCCACTTT. Translation gives CASSAIPDRGNSPLHF.